These 6 T cell receptor beta chains originate from one sample sequenced in a study of PD-1 blockade in classical Hodgkin lymphoma. Every patient experienced relapse after autologous stem cell transplantation, and brentuximab vedotin exposure varied. Sequencing was performed with immunoSEQ multiplex PCR; in TCRdb, only in-frame clones are kept and a portion is missing. The sample consists of 40,000 to 45,000 clones, roughly 73% of them appearing once. Sequencing used peripheral blood mononuclear cells (PBMCs), obtained at baseline. Source of these receptors: a human donor with classical Hodgkin lymphoma.

The V call is TRBV10-3, the J call TRBJ2-7, with a tentative D call TRBD1 (6 bases). The V and J ends lost 11 bases and 5 bases respectively, with 16 bases between them. Germline CDR1 reads ENHRY; CDR2 reads SYGVKD. This CDR3 has 12 residues. CDR3 DNA: TGTGCCTCTCCTTTCAGGGGTGACGAGCAGTACTTC. Its protein product is CASPFRGDEQYF.

J is TRBJ2-7 and V is TRBV6-1; no firm D call. From germline, CDR1 is MNHNS and CDR2 SASEGT. V lost 7 bases and J 3 bases, leaving 16 bases between the germline ends. The CDR3 spans 14 residues. CDR3 DNA: TGTGCCAGCATCCTAGGACGGACGGTCTACGAGCAGTACTTC. This codes for CASILGRTVYEQYF.

The chain links TRBV9 to TRBJ2-1; D is possibly TRBD2 (7 bases). Trimming left V 0 bases short and J 6 bases short, with 13 bases between. CDR3 length equals 15 residues. The germline CDR1 and CDR2 sequences are SGDLS and YYNGEE. CDR3 residues: CASSVGGGAGNEQFF. CDR3 coding DNA: TGTGCCAGCAGCGTAGGTGGGGGGGCAGGCAATGAGCAGTTCTTC.

V usage is TRBV11-2 and J usage is TRBJ2-2; possibly TRBD2 for D (5 bases). Germline V gene data show CDR1 as SGHAT and CDR2 as FQNNGV. The CDR3 extends over 15 amino acids. Trimming cost V 1 base and J 5 bases, with 11 bases left between them. The CDR3 DNA reads TGTGCCAGCAGCTTAGCGGTTGGGGAGACCGGGGAGCTGTTTTTT. Translating gives CASSLAVGETGELFF.

V usage is TRBV10-3 and J usage is TRBJ1-1, with TRBD1 matching 9 bases. CDR1 ENHRY and CDR2 SYGVKD come from the germline V gene. V trimming: 10 bases; J trimming: 4 bases; junction bases outside the gene matches: 4. The CDR3 has 12 residues. The CDR3 sequence: CATTGGTTEAFF. In nucleotides, the CDR3 is TGTGCCACGACAGGGGGTACCACTGAAGCTTTCTTT.

The genes are TRBV11-2 and TRBJ1-5; D may be TRBD1 (5 bases). CDR1 is SGHAT and CDR2 is FQNNGV in the germline V gene. The V end lost 5 bases, the J end lost 2 bases, and 10 bases lay between the germline ends. The CDR3 is made up of 14 amino acids. The CDR3 region has the DNA TGTGCCAGCAGCCTCGGGGGGGGCAATCAGCCCCAGCATTTT. Amino acids: CASSLGGGNQPQHF.